Listed here are 14 T cell receptor beta chains from one sample, sequenced in a study of blood T cells in healthy people across ages. Next came a second PCR, run for about 6 to 12 cycles, which used a sample-barcoded 5' primer along with a J-beta primer mix. TCRdb passed the 5' RACE reads through MiXCR, listing each CDR3 protein once. The profile shows more than 750,000 distinct CDR3 sequences, almost 30% of them singletons. These data are also associated with another study on T cells of mothers and their children.

The sample was blood. The receptors here all came from a woman aged 35 to 49 in good health.

This clonotype was counted ten times or more. J is TRBJ2-7 and V is TRBV27, with D unclear. The CDR3 runs 14 residues. Germline CDR1 is MNHEY and CDR2 is SMNVEV (reference sequence). The V gene lost 6 bases and the J gene lost 0 bases, with 12 bases spanning the gap. The CDR3 DNA follows: TGTGCCAGCAGCGACGTAACGGCCTCCTACGAGCAGTACTTC. Translation gives CASSDVTASYEQYF.

The chain combines TRBV5-6 with TRBJ2-1; D perhaps matches TRBD1 (5 bases). V dropped 0 bases and J dropped 2 bases, with 12 bases sitting between them. The CDR3 extends over 16 amino acids. Looked up from germline, CDR1 is SGHDT and CDR2 is YYEEEE. The CDR3 DNA reads TGTGCCAGCAGCTTGGTTCCAGGGTCCCCCTACAATGAGCAGTTCTTC. Translated: CASSLVPGSPYNEQFF.

The chain couples TRBV6-5 to TRBJ1-5; TRBD1 is a possible D gene (5 bases). The CDR3 has 15 residues. CDR1 and CDR2 from the germline V gene are MNHEY and SVGAGI. V dropped 4 bases and J dropped 5 bases, with 15 bases sitting between them. The CDR3 sequence is CASSWSGRGDQPQHF. The CDR3 bases are TGTGCCAGCAGTTGGTCAGGGAGAGGCGATCAGCCCCAGCATTTT.

This chain connects TRBV12-3 or TRBV12-4 to TRBJ2-7; D is undetermined. The V and J ends lost 4 bases and 3 bases respectively, with 10 bases between them. CDR3 length: 13 residues. The DNA for the CDR3 is TGTGCCAGCAGTTCAGGACGGTACTACGAGCAGTACTTC. It yields the protein CASSSGRYYEQYF.

The chain combines TRBV29-1 with TRBJ2-3; TRBD1 aligns across 7 bases. The CDR3 sequence is 14 residues long. The germline V gene has CDR1 SQVTM and CDR2 ANQGSEA. V was pared by 7 bases and J by 0 bases, with 7 bases of the junction left unmatched. The CDR3 DNA sequence: TGCAGCGCTGCTCCGACAGGGAGCACAGATACGCAGTATTTT. Its protein product is CSAAPTGSTDTQYF.

In nucleotides, the CDR3 is TGCAGTGCTCTGAGGGGGCGGAACACTGAAGCTTTCTTT. Translated, it gives CSALRGRNTEAFF. This rearrangement joins TRBV20-1 to TRBJ1-1, with 7 nucleotides matching TRBD1. CDR1 and CDR2 from the germline V gene are DFQATT and SNEGSKA (reference sequence). The V segment lost 5 bases and the J segment 1 base; nucleotides outside the gene matches: 4. The CDR3 is 13 residues long.

This clonotype has more than one count but fewer than ten. J is TRBJ2-1 and V is TRBV12-3 or TRBV12-4, with TRBD1 identical over 8 bases. Losses at the gene ends were 6 bases for V and 5 bases for J; bases not matched to a gene: 12. The CDR3 is 16 amino acids. CDR3 region: CASRTPGTGPHNEQFF. Here the CDR3 DNA reads TGTGCCAGCAGGACGCCGGGGACAGGTCCCCACAATGAGCAGTTCTTC.

In this sample, this clonotype turned up many times. The chain is built from TRBV20-1 and TRBJ2-7, with 7 bases fitting TRBD2. This CDR3 is 11 amino acids long. Trimming took 7 bases from V and 4 from J; bases not matched to a gene: 4. The V gene's germline CDR1 is DFQATT and CDR2 SNEGSKA (reference sequence). The CDR3 spells CSGGGGYEQYF. The CDR3 coding sequence is TGCAGTGGTGGCGGGGGTTACGAGCAGTACTTC.

The chain combines TRBV6-6 with TRBJ1-2, with TRBD1 as a possible D gene (5 bases). This CDR3 has 12 residues. Trimming left V 6 bases short and J 8 bases short, with 13 bases between. CDR1 and CDR2 (germline): MNHNY, SVGAGI (reference sequence). The CDR3: CASSSTEEGYTF. CDR3 bases: TGTGCCAGCAGCTCGACAGAGGAGGGCTACACCTTC.

The rearrangement links TRBV7-9 to TRBJ2-4; possibly TRBD2 for D (5 bases). The CDR3 loop spans 17 amino acids. Trimming removed 1 base from V and 0 bases from J, with 13 bases in between. The germline CDR1 and CDR2 sequences are SEHNR and FQNEAQ (reference sequence). CDR3 sequence: CASSLVLGDPAKNIQYF. CDR3 DNA sequence: TGTGCCAGCAGCTTAGTACTAGGAGATCCAGCCAAAAACATTCAGTACTTC.

A remark on this clonotype: With a much larger clone just one base away, this may be a read error. The CDR3 sequence is CASSLGDASSYGQYF. CDR3 coding DNA: TGTGCCAGCAGCTTGGGGGACGCCAGCTCCTACGGGCAGTACTTC. This chain joins TRBV5-6 and TRBJ2-7; D could derive from TRBD1 or TRBD2 (5 bases each). Germline loops: CDR1 SGHDT, CDR2 YYEEEE. The CDR3 consists of 15 residues.

Ten or more counts support this clonotype. The CDR3 bases are TGTGCCAGCAGGTCTAGCAGGGGAGGTGGCTACACCTTC. Amino acid sequence: CASRSSRGGGYTF. The chain links TRBV27 to TRBJ1-2; possible D gene TRBD1, 6 bases. CDR1 is MNHEY and CDR2 is SMNVEV in the germline V gene (reference sequence). The CDR3 totals 13 residues. Between the trimmed V and J ends, which lost 6 bases and 7 bases, there was a span of 15 bases.

Only a few counts were recorded for this clonotype. V is TRBV7-2 and J is TRBJ2-1; D gene ambiguous. The ends were cut back, 1 base at V and 8 bases at J, with 6 bases in the middle. This CDR3 is built from 12 residues. The germline gives CDR1 SGHTA, CDR2 FQGNSA. Written as DNA, the CDR3 is TGTGCCAGCAGCTTAGTAGGGCATGAGCAGTTCTTC. Translated, it gives CASSLVGHEQFF.

This clonotype appeared a few times. V and J are TRBV9 and TRBJ2-5; D remains ambiguous. The germline gives CDR1 SGDLS, CDR2 YYNGEE. CDR3 length equals 15 residues. Deletions cut 1 base from V and 2 bases from J, with 12 bases between. The CDR3 DNA reads as TGTGCCAGCAGCGTATCCCCGGGCGCACAAGAGACCCAGTACTTC. This codes for CASSVSPGAQETQYF.